These 14 T cell receptor beta chains originate from one sample sequenced in a study of lymphopenia after photon versus proton radiotherapy. Here immunoSEQ multiplex PCR was the method, and the copy in TCRdb shows in-frame clones only, minus some. This repertoire shows more than 45,000 clones, roughly 83% found once; its top ten account for around 2%. The sample here was peripheral blood, taken from a patient treated with proton-based radiotherapy. Receptors were obtained from a man aged 55 to 70 with pancreatic cancer.

This chain joins TRBV28 and TRBJ2-7, with TRBD2 matching 9 bases. The CDR3 has 17 amino acids. With V trimmed by 4 bases and J by 2 bases, 12 bases remained unmatched. CDR1 and CDR2 from the germline V gene are MDHEN and SYDVKM. CDR3 amino acids: CASSSLGSGRSPYEQYF. The CDR3 DNA reads as TGTGCCAGCAGTTCCCTCGGTAGCGGGAGAAGTCCCTACGAGCAGTACTTC.

V is TRBV4-1 and J is TRBJ2-2; no definite D call. Germline V CDR1 and CDR2: MGHRA, YSYEKL. V lost 6 bases and J lost 0, with 14 bases in between. CDR3 length equals 16 residues. The CDR3 spells CASSIIPTPNTGELFF. CDR3 in DNA: TGCGCCAGCAGTATAATTCCGACTCCGAACACCGGGGAGCTGTTTTTT.

In this sample, this clone turned up once. The V call is TRBV13, the J call TRBJ2-5; D is uncertain. Per the germline V gene, CDR1 is PRHDT and CDR2 is FYEKMQ (reference sequence). V was cut by 0 bases and J by 7 bases, with 9 bases left in between. The length of the CDR3 is 13 residues. The CDR3 DNA is TGTGCCAGCAGCTTAGGGCTAGATGGGACCCAGTACTTC. Translation: CASSLGLDGTQYF. The whole variable domain, filled in from reference TRBV13 and TRBJ2-5, reads AAGVIQSPRHLIKEKRETATLKCYPIPRHDTVYWYQQGPGQDPQFLISFYEKMQSDKGSIPDRFSAQQFSDYHSELNMSSLELGDSALYFCASSLGLDGTQYFGPGTRLLVL.

V usage is TRBV7-9 and J usage is TRBJ2-1; D perhaps matches TRBD2 (6 bases). V gave up 2 bases and J gave up 0 bases, with 20 bases separating them. The CDR3 contains 19 residues. CDR1 and CDR2 (germline): SEHNR, FQNEAQ (reference sequence). CDR3 amino acids: CASSLPPPGAGGSYNEQFF. The DNA of the CDR3 is TGTGCCAGCAGCTTACCTCCTCCCGGGGCCGGGGGCTCCTACAATGAGCAGTTCTTC.

This clone occurred once. The chain combines TRBV5-1 with TRBJ2-4; TRBD2 agrees at 9 bases. Germline CDR1 SGHRS, CDR2 YFSETQ. V shed 0 bases and J 0 bases; nucleotides not matched to a gene: 1. This CDR3 comprises 16 residues. Written as DNA, the CDR3 is TGCGCCAGCAGCTTGGCTAGCGGGGCAGCCAAAAACATTCAGTACTTC. Encoded protein: CASSLASGAAKNIQYF.

This chain joins TRBV5-1 and TRBJ2-1; 9 bases are a match to TRBD1. The germline gives CDR1 SGHRS, CDR2 YFSETQ. The CDR3 extends over 17 amino acids. Trimming cost V 3 bases and J 4 bases; bases outside gene matches: 11. The CDR3 reads CASSSMQRQGGYNEQFF. In nucleotides, the CDR3 is TGCGCCAGCAGCTCGATGCAACGACAGGGGGGGTACAATGAGCAGTTCTTC.

The rearrangement joins TRBV6-5 to TRBJ2-7; weak D call: TRBD1 (6 bases). The germline CDR1 and CDR2 sequences are MNHEY and SVGAGI. The CDR3 is made up of 15 amino acids. The V end was cut by 5 bases, the J end by 3 bases, with 17 bases between. The CDR3 region has the DNA TGTGCCAGCAGTCCCCTTTTCGCAGGGGACTACGAGCAGTACTTC. It specifies CASSPLFAGDYEQYF.

V usage is TRBV14 and J usage is TRBJ1-3; unclear D gene. V dropped 1 base and J dropped 2 bases, with 9 bases sitting between them. The length of the CDR3 is 15 residues. Per the germline V gene, CDR1 is SGHDN and CDR2 is FVKESK. CDR3 bases: TGTGCCAGCAGCCAAGTAAGGACGGCTGGAAACACCATATATTTT. Encoded protein: CASSQVRTAGNTIYF.

The J gene is TRBJ2-7, the V gene TRBV18; D is undetermined. Germline V CDR1 and CDR2: KGHSH, LQKENI. Trimming took 3 bases from V and 4 from J, leaving 19 bases between them. CDR3 length: 16 amino acids. CDR3 nucleotide sequence: TGTGCCAGCTCACCTACGCCTCCTGGAATCTCGTACGAGCAGTACTTC. This codes for CASSPTPPGISYEQYF. Filled out from reference TRBV18 and TRBJ2-7, the complete variable domain reads NAGVMQNPRHLVRRRGQEARLRCSPMKGHSHVYWYRQLPEEGLKFMVYLQKENIIDESGMPKERFSAEFPKEGPSILRIQQVVRGDSAAYFCASSPTPPGISYEQYFGPGTRLTVT.

CDR3 nucleotides: TGTGCCAGCAGCTCCGGGGCTACTAGCGGGAGAGCATTCACAGATACGCAGTATTTT. It encodes CASSSGATSGRAFTDTQYF. This rearrangement joins TRBV7-9 to TRBJ2-3; 11 bases map to TRBD2. Germline V CDR1 and CDR2: SEHNR, FQNEAQ (reference sequence). This CDR3 is 19 amino acids long. Trimming at V came to 4 bases and at J to 2 bases, leaving 14 bases not matched to a gene.

V and J are TRBV14 and TRBJ2-7; D call uncertain. This CDR3 has 16 residues. The V gene's germline CDR1 is SGHDN and CDR2 FVKESK. The V gene lost 0 bases and the J gene lost 0 bases, with 12 bases spanning the gap. Here the CDR3 DNA reads TGTGCCAGCAGCCAAGATCGGGCAGGAAGCTCCTACGAGCAGTACTTC. This translates into CASSQDRAGSSYEQYF.

The chain couples TRBV6-5 to TRBJ1-5; D possibly corresponds to TRBD1 (6 bases). The ends were cut back, 4 bases at V and 5 bases at J, with 12 bases in the middle. CDR1 is MNHEY and CDR2 is SVGAGI in the germline V gene. The length of the CDR3 is 14 residues. The CDR3 DNA reads TGTGCCAGCAGTTCTAGGACAGACTATCAGCCCCAGCATTTT. Amino acids: CASSSRTDYQPQHF.

The chain carries TRBV28 and TRBJ2-7, with 7 bases identical to TRBD2. Germline loops: CDR1 MDHEN, CDR2 SYDVKM. Trimming took 7 bases from V and 0 from J; bases not matched to a gene: 6. The CDR3 runs to 14 residues. The CDR3 nucleotides read TGTGCCAGCACCAAAGCGGGAAGCTCCTACGAGCAGTACTTC. Protein sequence: CASTKAGSSYEQYF.

J is TRBJ1-1 and V is TRBV7-9; D remains unclear. V lost 4 bases and J 3 bases, leaving 12 bases between the germline ends. The germline gives CDR1 SEHNR, CDR2 FQNEAQ (reference sequence). CDR3 size: 14 residues. The CDR3 bases are TGTGCCAGCAGCTCCACCACAGCTTACACTGAAGCTTTCTTT. Translated, it gives CASSSTTAYTEAFF.